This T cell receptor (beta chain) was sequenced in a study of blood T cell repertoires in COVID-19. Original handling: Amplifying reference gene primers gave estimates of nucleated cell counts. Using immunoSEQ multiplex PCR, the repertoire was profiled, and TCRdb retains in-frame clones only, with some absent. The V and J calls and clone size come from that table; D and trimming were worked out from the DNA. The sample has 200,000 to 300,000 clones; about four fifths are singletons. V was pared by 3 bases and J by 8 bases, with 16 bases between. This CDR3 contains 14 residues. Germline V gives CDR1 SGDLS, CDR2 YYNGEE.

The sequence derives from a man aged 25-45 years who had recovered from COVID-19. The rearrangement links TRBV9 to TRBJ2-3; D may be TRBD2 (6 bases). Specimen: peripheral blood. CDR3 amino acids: CASSARDQLPTQYF. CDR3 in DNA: TGTGCCAGCAGCGCGCGGGACCAACTCCCTACGCAGTATTTT.